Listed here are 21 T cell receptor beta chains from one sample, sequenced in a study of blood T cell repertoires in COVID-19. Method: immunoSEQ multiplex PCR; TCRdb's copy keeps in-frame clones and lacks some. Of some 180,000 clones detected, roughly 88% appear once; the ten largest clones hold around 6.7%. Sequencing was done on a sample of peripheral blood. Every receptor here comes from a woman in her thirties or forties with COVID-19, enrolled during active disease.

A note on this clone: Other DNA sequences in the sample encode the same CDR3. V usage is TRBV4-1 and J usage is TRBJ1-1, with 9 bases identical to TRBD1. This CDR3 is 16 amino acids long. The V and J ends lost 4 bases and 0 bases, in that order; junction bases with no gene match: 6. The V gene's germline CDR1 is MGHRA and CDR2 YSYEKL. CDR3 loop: CASSLGQGSMNTEAFF. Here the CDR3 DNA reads TGCGCCAGCAGCCTGGGACAGGGAAGCATGAACACTGAAGCTTTCTTT.

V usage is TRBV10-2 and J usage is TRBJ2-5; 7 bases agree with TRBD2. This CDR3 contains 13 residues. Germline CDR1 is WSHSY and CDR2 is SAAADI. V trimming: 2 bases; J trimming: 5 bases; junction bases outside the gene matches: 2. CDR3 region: CASSERREETQYF. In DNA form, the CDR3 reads TGCGCCAGCAGTGAGCGGCGGGAGGAGACCCAGTACTTC.

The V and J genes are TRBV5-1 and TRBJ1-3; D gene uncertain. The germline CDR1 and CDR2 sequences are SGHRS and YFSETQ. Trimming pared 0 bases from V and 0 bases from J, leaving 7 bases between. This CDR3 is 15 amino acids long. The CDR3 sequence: CASSLEIRSGNTIYF. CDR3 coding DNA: TGCGCCAGCAGCTTGGAAATCCGCTCTGGAAACACCATATATTTT. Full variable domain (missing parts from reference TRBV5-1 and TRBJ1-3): KAGVTQTPRYLIKTRGQQVTLSCSPISGHRSVSWYQQTPGQGLQFLFEYFSETQRNKGNFPGRFSGRQFSNSRSEMNVSTLELGDSALYLCASSLEIRSGNTIYFGEGSWLTVV.

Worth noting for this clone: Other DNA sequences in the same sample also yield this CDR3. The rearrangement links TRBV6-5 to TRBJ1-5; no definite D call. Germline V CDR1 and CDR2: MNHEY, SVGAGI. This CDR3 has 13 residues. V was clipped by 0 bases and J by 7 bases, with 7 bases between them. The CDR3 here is CASSYSRAQPQHF. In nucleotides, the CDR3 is TGTGCCAGCAGTTACTCGAGGGCCCAGCCCCAGCATTTT.

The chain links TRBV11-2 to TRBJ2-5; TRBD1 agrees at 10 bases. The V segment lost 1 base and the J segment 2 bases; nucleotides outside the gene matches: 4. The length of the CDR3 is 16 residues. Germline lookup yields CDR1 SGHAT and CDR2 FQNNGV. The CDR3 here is CASSLVADRGQETQYF. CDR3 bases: TGTGCCAGCAGCTTAGTGGCGGACAGGGGGCAAGAGACCCAGTACTTC.

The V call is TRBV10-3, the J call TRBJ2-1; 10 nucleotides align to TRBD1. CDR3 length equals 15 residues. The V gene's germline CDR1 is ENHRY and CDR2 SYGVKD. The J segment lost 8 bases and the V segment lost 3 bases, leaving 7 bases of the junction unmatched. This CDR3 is CAISDPGQGRHEQFF. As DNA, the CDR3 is TGTGCCATCAGTGACCCGGGACAGGGGCGACATGAGCAGTTCTTC.

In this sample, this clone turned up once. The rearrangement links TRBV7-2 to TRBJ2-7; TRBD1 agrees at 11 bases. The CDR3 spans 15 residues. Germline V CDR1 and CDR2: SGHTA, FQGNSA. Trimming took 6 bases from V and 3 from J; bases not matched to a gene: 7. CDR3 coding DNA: TGTGCCAGCAGGATGCCGGGACAGGGGGGCTACGAGCAGTACTTC. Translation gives CASRMPGQGGYEQYF.

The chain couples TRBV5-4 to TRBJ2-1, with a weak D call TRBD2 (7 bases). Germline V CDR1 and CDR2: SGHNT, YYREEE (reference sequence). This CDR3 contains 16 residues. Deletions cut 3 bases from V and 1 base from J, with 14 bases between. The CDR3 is CASSSPGGGSYNEQFF. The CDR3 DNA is TGTGCCAGCAGCTCCCCGGGGGGCGGGTCCTACAATGAGCAGTTCTTC.

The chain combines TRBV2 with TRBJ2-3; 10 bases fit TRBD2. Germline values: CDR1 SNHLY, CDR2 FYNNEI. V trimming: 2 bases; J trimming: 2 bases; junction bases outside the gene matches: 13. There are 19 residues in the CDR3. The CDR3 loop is CASSESSGGAREFTDTQYF. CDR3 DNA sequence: TGTGCCAGCAGTGAATCCAGCGGGGGGGCCCGGGAGTTCACAGATACGCAGTATTTT. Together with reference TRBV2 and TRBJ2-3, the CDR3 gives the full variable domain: EPEVTQTPSHQVTQMGQEVILRCVPISNHLYFYWYRQILGQKVEFLVSFYNNEISEKSEIFDDQFSVERPDGSNFTLKIRSTKLEDSAMYFCASSESSGGAREFTDTQYFGPGTRLTVL.

The CDR3 reads CASSPLRRDRARGEQYF. CDR3 nucleotide sequence: TGTGCCAGCTCACCTCTCCGCCGGGACAGGGCTCGTGGGGAGCAGTACTTC. This chain joins TRBV18 and TRBJ2-7, with 9 nucleotides matching TRBD1. Germline-derived CDR1 and CDR2 are KGHSH and LQKENI. The CDR3 is made up of 17 amino acids. The V gene end was trimmed by 3 bases and the J gene end by 7 bases; junction bases not matched to a gene: 16.

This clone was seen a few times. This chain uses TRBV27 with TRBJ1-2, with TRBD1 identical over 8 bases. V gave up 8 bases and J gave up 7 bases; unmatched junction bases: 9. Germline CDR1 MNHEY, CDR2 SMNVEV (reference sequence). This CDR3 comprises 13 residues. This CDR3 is CASGLLQGGGYTF. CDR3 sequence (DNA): TGTGCCAGCGGCTTACTACAGGGGGGTGGCTACACCTTC.

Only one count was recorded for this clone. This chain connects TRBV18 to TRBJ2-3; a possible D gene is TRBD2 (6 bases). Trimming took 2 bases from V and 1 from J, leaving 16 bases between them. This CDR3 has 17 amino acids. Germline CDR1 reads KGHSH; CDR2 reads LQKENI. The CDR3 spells CASSPMPGKRGTDTQYF. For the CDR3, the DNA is TGTGCCAGCTCACCAATGCCTGGGAAGCGGGGCACAGATACGCAGTATTTT.

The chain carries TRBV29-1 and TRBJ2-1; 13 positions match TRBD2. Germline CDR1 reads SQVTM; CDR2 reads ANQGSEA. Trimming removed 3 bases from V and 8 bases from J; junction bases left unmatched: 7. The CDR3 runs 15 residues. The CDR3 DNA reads TGCAGCGTTGATACCGGACTAGCGGGAGCCGATGAGCAGTTCTTC. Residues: CSVDTGLAGADEQFF.

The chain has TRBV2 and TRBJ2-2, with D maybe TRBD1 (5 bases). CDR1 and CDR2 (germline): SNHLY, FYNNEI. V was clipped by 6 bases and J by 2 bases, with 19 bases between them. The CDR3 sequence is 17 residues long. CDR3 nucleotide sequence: TGTGCCAGCAGACAGCAGACAGATTATACCAACACCGGGGAGCTGTTTTTT. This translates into CASRQQTDYTNTGELFF.

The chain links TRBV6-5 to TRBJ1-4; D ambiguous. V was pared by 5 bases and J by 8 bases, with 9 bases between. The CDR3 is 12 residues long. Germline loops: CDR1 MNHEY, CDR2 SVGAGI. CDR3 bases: TGTGCCAGCAGTATAATACAAGAAAAACTGTTTTTT. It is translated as CASSIIQEKLFF.

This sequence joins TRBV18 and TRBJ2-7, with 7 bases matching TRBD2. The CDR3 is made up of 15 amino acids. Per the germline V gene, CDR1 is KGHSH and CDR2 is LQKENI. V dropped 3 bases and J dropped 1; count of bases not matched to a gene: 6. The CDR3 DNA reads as TGTGCCAGCTCACCGGTAAGCGGGGTTTCCTACGAGCAGTACTTC. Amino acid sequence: CASSPVSGVSYEQYF.

The CDR3 protein is CASSYDYSYEQYF. DNA of the CDR3: TGTGCCAGCAGTTACGACTACTCCTACGAGCAGTACTTC. This chain uses TRBV6-6 with TRBJ2-7, with a possible D match to TRBD2 (5 bases). The CDR3 has 13 amino acids. Germline values: CDR1 MNHNY, CDR2 SVGAGI (reference sequence). V was pared by 2 bases and J by 0 bases, with 5 bases between.

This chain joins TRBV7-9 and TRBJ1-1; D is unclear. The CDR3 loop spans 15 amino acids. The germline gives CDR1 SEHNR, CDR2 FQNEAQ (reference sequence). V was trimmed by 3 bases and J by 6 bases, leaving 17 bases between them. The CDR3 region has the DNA TGTGCCAGCAGCTTCCCCCAAGGAGTCACCGCTGAAGCTTTCTTT. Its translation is CASSFPQGVTAEAFF.

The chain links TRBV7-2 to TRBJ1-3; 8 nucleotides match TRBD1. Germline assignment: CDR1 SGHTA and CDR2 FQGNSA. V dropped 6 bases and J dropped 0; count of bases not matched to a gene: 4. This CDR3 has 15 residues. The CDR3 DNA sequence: TGTGCCAGCAGTCAGCAGGGGGCCTCTGGAAACACCATATATTTT. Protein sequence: CASSQQGASGNTIYF.

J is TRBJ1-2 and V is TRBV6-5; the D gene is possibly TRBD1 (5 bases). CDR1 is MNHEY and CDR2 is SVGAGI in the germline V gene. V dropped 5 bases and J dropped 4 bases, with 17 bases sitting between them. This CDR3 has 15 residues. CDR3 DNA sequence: TGTGCCAGCAGTAACGACAGAAAGTCTGGCTATGGCTACACCTTC. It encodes CASSNDRKSGYGYTF.

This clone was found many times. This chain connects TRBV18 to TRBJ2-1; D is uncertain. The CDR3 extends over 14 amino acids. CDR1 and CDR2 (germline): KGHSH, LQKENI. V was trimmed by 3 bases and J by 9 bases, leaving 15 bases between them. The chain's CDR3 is CASSPRRSTSEQFF. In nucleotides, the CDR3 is TGTGCCAGCTCACCCAGGCGCTCGACGTCTGAGCAGTTCTTC.